This section outlines one TCR beta chain sequence together with its context. No antigen is known for it. The data stem from a study of T-cell memory formation after mild COVID-19. The CDR3 is made up of 15 amino acids. Trimming stripped 5 bases from V and 6 bases from J, with 16 bases between. Germline assignment: CDR1 MNHEY and CDR2 SMNVEV (reference sequence). Study results and caveats: Contracting clones localized mainly to CM and EM when CD4+ and mainly to EMRA when CD8+.

The 5'RACE method, run with constant-segment primers, produced TCR alpha and TCR beta cDNA libraries (carrying sample barcodes and UMIs). Via MiXCR, TCRdb re-called the 5' RACE reads, giving one row per CDR3 protein. The data hold hundreds of thousands of distinct CDR3 sequences, with 7.5% to 9.5% observed a single time. The TCR originated in a man in his late teens or twenties who had mild COVID-19 (a few samples of this study predate the infection). Cell type and time point are not known. Sequencing was performed on PBMCs or a T cell subset sorted from them (not recorded which). V and J are TRBV27 and TRBJ1-4, with D perhaps matching TRBD1 (5 bases). DNA for the CDR3: TGTGCCAGCAGTCCCGGGACGCTATTCTATGAAAAACTGTTTTTT. Translated, it gives CASSPGTLFYEKLFF. The full variable domain, in which reference TRBV27 and TRBJ1-4 provide the parts outside the CDR3, is EAQVTQNPRYLITVTGKKLTVTCSQNMNHEYMSWYRQDPGLGLRQIYYSMNVEVTDKGDVPEGYKVSRKEKRNFPLILESPSPNQTSLYFCASSPGTLFYEKLFFGSGTQLSVL.